The rows below give T cell receptor beta chains drawn from one sample of a study of blood T cell repertoires in COVID-19. This table comes from immunoSEQ multiplex PCR, and its TCRdb copy is limited to in-frame clones, with some not included. The table includes 140,000 to 150,000 clones, around 84% detected once. Sequencing was performed on PBMCs or T cells enriched from blood (not recorded which). The receptors were sampled from a woman between 50 and 59 years old who had been exposed to COVID-19. Both conserved end residues are part of each CDR3. A D gene is named only where the DNA matches it firmly. Size is omitted from some rows. Given values are once, few, many or a class for expanded clones.

d_gene,abundance,v_gene,j_gene,CDR3aa,CDR3nt
NA,NA,TRBV5-1,TRBJ1-1,CASSRDYMNTEAFF,TGCGCCAGCAGCCGGGATTACATGAACACTGAAGCTTTCTTT
NA,NA,TRBV9,TRBJ1-4,CASSVEQGEGKLFF,TGTGCCAGCAGCGTAGAACAGGGTGAAGGAAAACTGTTTTTT
TRBD1,NA,TRBV3-1/TRBV3-2,TRBJ1-2,CASSQDHRTGGSYTF,TGTGCCAGCAGCCAAGATCACAGGACAGGGGGCAGCTACACCTTC
NA,NA,TRBV5-8,TRBJ2-7,CASSSSQGMGYEQYF,TGTGCCAGCAGCTCTTCACAGGGAATGGGATACGAGCAGTACTTC
TRBD2,NA,TRBV9,TRBJ2-7,CASSPRTSDYEQYF,TGTGCCAGCAGCCCACGGACTAGCGACTACGAGCAGTACTTC
TRBD2,NA,TRBV5-1,TRBJ2-7,CASSKGLEGVYEQYF,TGCGCCAGCAGCAAGGGACTAGAGGGGGTTTACGAGCAGTACTTC
TRBD2,NA,TRBV19,TRBJ2-1,CASIPPGGVEQFF,TGTGCCAGTATCCCCCCTGGGGGGGTTGAGCAGTTCTTC
NA,NA,TRBV4-3,TRBJ1-5,CASSHGSRGNNQPQHF,TGCGCCAGCAGCCATGGGTCCCGGGGAAACAATCAGCCCCAGCATTTT
NA,NA,TRBV7-8,TRBJ2-3,CASSFARRVDTDTQYF,TGTGCCAGCAGCTTCGCCCGGAGGGTAGACACAGATACGCAGTATTTT
TRBD1,NA,TRBV6-5,TRBJ1-1,CASSYARDSQEAFF,TGTGCCAGCAGTTACGCACGGGACAGTCAAGAAGCTTTCTTT
NA,NA,TRBV3-1/TRBV3-2,TRBJ2-5,CASSHRGSETQYF,TGTGCCAGCAGCCACCGGGGTTCGGAGACCCAGTACTTC
NA,NA,TRBV10-1,TRBJ1-2,CASSADSVGGYTF,TGCGCCAGCAGTGCGGACAGTGTGGGTGGCTACACCTTC
TRBD2,once,TRBV18,TRBJ2-3,CASSPVFWLTSGRGADTQYF,TGTGCCAGCTCACCGGTTTTCTGGCTCACTAGCGGGAGAGGTGCAGATACGCAGTATTTT
NA,NA,TRBV10-3,TRBJ2-3,CAINRMAGGGDNQIYTDTQYF,TGTGCCATCAACCGCATGGCCGGGGGAGGGGACAATCAAATCTACACAGATACGCAGTATTTT
NA,few,TRBV5-4,TRBJ2-7,CASSRPTGLGYEQYF,TGTGCCAGCAGCCGCCCTACAGGGCTCGGCTACGAGCAGTACTTC
NA,NA,TRBV6-2/TRBV6-3,TRBJ1-6,CASSYSPSGNRNSPLHF,TGTGCCAGCAGTTACTCCCCGTCGGGGAATAGAAATTCACCCCTCCACTTT
NA,NA,TRBV9,TRBJ2-3,CASSVTRDTDTQYF,TGTGCCAGCAGCGTGACTAGAGACACAGATACGCAGTATTTT
NA,NA,TRBV9,TRBJ2-5,CASSATGRVLQETQYF,TGTGCCAGCAGCGCCACAGGGAGGGTCCTCCAAGAGACCCAGTACTTC
TRBD1,NA,TRBV15,TRBJ1-2,CATRDLGQGVDGYTF,TGTGCCACCAGAGACCTGGGGCAGGGGGTGGATGGCTACACCTTC
TRBD1,NA,TRBV6-1,TRBJ1-2,CASSEGQFPLYGYTF,TGTGCCAGCAGTGAGGGACAGTTTCCTCTCTATGGCTACACCTTC
TRBD1,NA,TRBV15,TRBJ1-2,CATSTGQVDPYGYTF,TGTGCCACCAGCACCGGACAGGTAGACCCCTATGGCTACACCTTC
NA,NA,TRBV5-1,TRBJ2-1,CASSLVGPQFF,TGCGCCAGCAGCTTGGTCGGTCCGCAGTTCTTC